A single sample gave rise to the 19 T cell receptor beta chains below, sequenced in a study of T cells in Graves' hyperthyroidism and ophthalmopathy. TCR beta CDR3 region amplification was performed from RNA transcripts. The study used the HTBI primer set for a first-round RT-PCR of the TCR CDR3. A single record per CDR3 protein comes from TCRdb applying MiXCR to the multiplex PCR reads. The profile covers 650,000 to 750,000 distinct CDR3 sequences, with 14% appearing a single time and around 9.6% taken by the ten largest. The sample taken for sequencing was blood. The receptor set was obtained from a woman aged 18-29 years with Graves' hyperthyroidism.

V is TRBV19 and J is TRBJ2-2; the D is unclear. Germline CDR1 LNHDA, CDR2 SQIVND (reference sequence). The CDR3 runs to 14 residues. V lost 6 bases and J 4 bases, leaving 12 bases between the germline ends. CDR3 nucleotide sequence: TGTGCCAGTAGCAGTCACAAAGGCACCGGGGAGCTGTTTTTT. It translates to CASSSHKGTGELFF.

This clonotype has ten or more counts. V gene TRBV7-9 combines with J gene TRBJ2-7; 13 positions match TRBD2. Looked up from germline, CDR1 is SEHNR and CDR2 is FQNEAQ (reference sequence). This CDR3 spans 19 amino acids. V dropped 4 bases and J dropped 2; count of bases not matched to a gene: 14. CDR3 in DNA: TGTGCCAGCAGCTCACATACAGGGACTAGCGGGACCTACACCTACGAGCAGTACTTC. Translation gives CASSSHTGTSGTYTYEQYF.

This clonotype was recorded many times. The rearrangement links TRBV11-2 to TRBJ2-1; 7 bases map to TRBD2. J was trimmed by 8 bases and V by 0 bases; bases with no gene match: 16. The CDR3 consists of 18 residues. Germline V CDR1 and CDR2: SGHAT, FQNNGV. In DNA, the CDR3 is TGTGCCAGCAGCTTAGATCCTTCAAAGCGGGATCGAAGTGATGAGCAGTTCTTC. Translation gives CASSLDPSKRDRSDEQFF. The variable domain in full, completed from reference TRBV11-2 and TRBJ2-1, reads EAGVAQSPRYKIIEKRQSVAFWCNPISGHATLYWYQQILGQGPKLLIQFQNNGVVDDSQLPKDRFSAERLKGVDSTLKIQPAKLEDSAVYLCASSLDPSKRDRSDEQFFGPGTRLTVL.

The V call is TRBV11-2, the J call TRBJ2-2; D possibly corresponds to TRBD2 (6 bases). The CDR3 loop spans 17 amino acids. From germline, CDR1 is SGHAT and CDR2 FQNNGV. Trimming stripped 3 bases from V and 2 bases from J, with 16 bases between. This chain's CDR3 is CASSFRLVPYNTGELFF. In nucleotides, the CDR3 is TGTGCCAGCAGCTTCCGACTAGTTCCTTACAACACCGGGGAGCTGTTTTTT.

This clonotype was detected many times. The chain is built from TRBV28 and TRBJ2-7; D is uncertain. From germline, CDR1 is MDHEN and CDR2 SYDVKM. The V end was cut by 7 bases, the J end by 2 bases, with 12 bases between. The CDR3 has 13 amino acids. The DNA for the CDR3 is TGTGCCAGCAATCGCGCTTTCACCTACGAGCAGTACTTC. Encoded protein: CASNRAFTYEQYF.

The gene calls are TRBV5-1 and TRBJ2-7; 11 bases align to TRBD1. The CDR3 runs 15 residues. The germline V gene encodes CDR1 SGHRS and CDR2 YFSETQ. J lost 3 bases, V lost 2 bases, and 4 bases had no gene match. The CDR3 loop is CASSLWTGGGYEQYF. The CDR3 nucleotides are TGCGCCAGCAGCTTATGGACAGGGGGCGGCTACGAGCAGTACTTC.

This clonotype appeared many times. The V and J genes are TRBV5-1 and TRBJ1-1; possibly TRBD1 for D (5 bases). The CDR3 loop spans 14 amino acids. The V end lost 5 bases, the J end lost 0 bases, and 11 bases lay between the germline ends. Germline lookup yields CDR1 SGHRS and CDR2 YFSETQ. The CDR3 nucleotides read TGCGCCAGCAGATCGGGACCGATGAACACTGAAGCTTTCTTT. Protein product: CASRSGPMNTEAFF.

The CDR3 sequence: CASSFSGSSGDTDTQYF. As DNA, the CDR3 is TGTGCCAGCAGTTTCTCAGGCTCGAGCGGGGACACAGATACGCAGTATTTT. The J gene is TRBJ2-3, the V gene TRBV28; 7 bases agree with TRBD2. J gave up 2 bases and V 3 bases, and 11 bases lay outside the gene matches. The length of the CDR3 is 17 residues. Germline V gene lookup returns CDR1 MDHEN and CDR2 SYDVKM.

This clonotype was detected only a few times. The chain uses TRBV6-2 or TRBV6-3 and TRBJ2-7, with D possibly being TRBD1 (5 bases). V lost 5 bases and J lost 6, with 14 bases in between. CDR3 size: 13 residues. Germline CDR1 reads MNHEY; CDR2 reads SVGEGT. This chain's CDR3 is CASSNGLRGEQYF. The CDR3, as DNA: TGTGCCAGCAGTAACGGATTAAGGGGCGAGCAGTACTTC.

This clonotype was detected a few times. The V gene is TRBV6-1, the J gene TRBJ2-5; D may correspond to TRBD1 or TRBD2 (5 bases each). The CDR3 consists of 12 residues. V was trimmed by 8 bases and J by 6 bases, leaving 13 bases between them. In germline, CDR1 is MNHNS, CDR2 SASEGT. The CDR3 bases are TGTGCCAGCGGGACGGGACCCAAGACCCAGTACTTC. Its translation: CASGTGPKTQYF.

This CDR3 is CASSLEPSNEQYF. The CDR3 bases are TGTGCCAGCAGCTTAGAGCCCTCTAACGAGCAGTACTTC. The chain employs TRBV7-9 and TRBJ2-7; D gene ambiguous. The CDR3 contains 13 residues. The V end was cut by 1 base, the J end by 5 bases, with 9 bases between. Germline V gene sequence: CDR1 SEHNR, CDR2 FQNEAQ (reference sequence).

This clonotype was counted between two and nine times. V and J are TRBV18 and TRBJ2-7; D ambiguous. There are 14 residues in the CDR3. Between the trimmed V and J ends, which lost 5 bases and 1 base, there was a span of 12 bases. CDR1 KGHSH and CDR2 LQKENI come from the germline V gene. For the CDR3, the DNA is TGTGCCAGCTCAGAAACAGCGCGTTCCTACGAGCAGTACTTC. It translates to CASSETARSYEQYF.

Remarks on this clonotype: A much larger clone lies a single base off, so this may be a read error. The chain uses TRBV7-6 and TRBJ2-3; 8 bases map to TRBD2. This CDR3 has 17 amino acids. Per the germline V gene, CDR1 is SGHVS and CDR2 is FNYEAQ. The CDR3 DNA reads as TGTGCCAGCAGATTAGGATCGGGACTAGTGGGAAGGGGTACGCAGTATTTT. The encoded protein is CASRLGSGLVGRGTQYF. Variable domain in full (rest from reference TRBV7-6 and TRBJ2-3): GAGVSQSPRYKVTKRGQDVALRCDPISGHVSLYWYRQALGQGPEFLTYFNYEAQQDKSGLPNDRFSAERPEGSISTLTIQRTEQRDSAMYRCASRLGSGLVGRGTQYFGPGTRLTVL.

This clonotype was picked up many times. The CDR3 region has the DNA TGTGCCAGCAGCTTAACAGGACTAGCGGGAACAGATACGCAGTATTTT. Its protein product is CASSLTGLAGTDTQYF. The rearrangement joins TRBV11-2 to TRBJ2-3; 12 bases are a match to TRBD2. Per the germline V gene, CDR1 is SGHAT and CDR2 is FQNNGV. The CDR3 extends over 16 amino acids. V lost 2 bases and J lost 3; bases outside the gene matches: 3.

This clonotype was counted many times. The rearrangement links TRBV28 to TRBJ1-2; tentatively, D is TRBD1 (5 bases). Germline values: CDR1 MDHEN, CDR2 SYDVKM. V lost 3 bases and J lost 8, with 16 bases in between. The CDR3 has 14 residues. CDR3 DNA: TGTGCCAGCAGTTTCCTGGGACGAGACGGGGGCTACACCTTC. It yields the protein CASSFLGRDGGYTF.

This clonotype has a single count. A much bigger clone sits one base away, suggesting this may be a read error. The V and J genes are TRBV2 and TRBJ2-7; D not resolved. Germline assignment: CDR1 SNHLY and CDR2 FYNNEI. This CDR3 has 16 amino acids. Trimming left V 3 bases short and J 9 bases short, with 24 bases between. CDR3 nucleotides: TGTGCCAGCAGTGAGGGTCTAGACCGACTTGAGAACGGGCAGTACTTC. Residues: CASSEGLDRLENGQYF.

This clonotype was counted at least ten times. The chain recombines TRBV18 with TRBJ1-5, with a tentative D call TRBD1 (6 bases). This CDR3 is 16 amino acids long. V gave up 5 bases and J gave up 4 bases, with 18 bases separating them. The germline CDR1 and CDR2 sequences are KGHSH and LQKENI. CDR3 protein: CASSFLGGAGNQPQHF. CDR3 DNA sequence: TGTGCCAGCTCATTCCTGGGGGGCGCAGGTAATCAGCCCCAGCATTTT.

V usage is TRBV7-2 and J usage is TRBJ2-7; TRBD2 matches at 9 bases. From germline, CDR1 is SGHTA and CDR2 FQGNSA. V gave up 1 base and J gave up 3 bases; unmatched junction bases: 4. The CDR3 runs to 15 residues. CDR3: CASSLGGTSFYEQYF. CDR3 nucleotides: TGTGCCAGCAGCTTAGGGGGGACTAGCTTCTACGAGCAGTACTTC.

This clonotype was picked up many times. V usage is TRBV3-1 and J usage is TRBJ2-7, with TRBD1 matching over 7 bases. V gave up 4 bases and J gave up 1 base; unmatched junction bases: 4. Germline values: CDR1 LGHDT, CDR2 YNNKEL (reference sequence). The CDR3 spans 14 residues. The CDR3 DNA reads TGTGCCAGCAGCCCCTTACAGGGGTCCTACGAGCAGTACTTC. Residues: CASSPLQGSYEQYF.